This TCR beta chain derives from a study of shared clonotypes between healthy human individuals (TCRdb year 2020). Study-wide context: The cohort comprised a couple of women and a few men aged 18 to 49 years. Blood TCR repertoires of a handful of healthy adults were deeply sequenced to estimate repertoire size and the extent of clonotype sharing between individuals. For each donor, CD4 naive and CD4 memory were each run on three plates, CD8 naive on two plates, and CD8 memory on one plate. Libraries were prepared and TCR repertoires were sequenced by different laboratories using diverse techniques, in order to increase sequencing depth and limit assay-specific biases. Per donor, leukapheresis produced somewhere between about 0.94 and 9 billion PBMCs.

TCR CDR3 regions were amplified from genomic DNA by multiplex PCR using the deep immunoSEQ assay. Extracted genomic DNA from each cell subset was distributed evenly across all wells of several immunoSEQ 96-well plates, and each plate was treated as a replicate. For sorted subsets, about 200 ng genomic DNA, equal to tens of thousands of T cell genomes, was loaded into each replicate PCR. Purified libraries were measured with a Qubit 3.0 fluorometer, size-checked on a Bioanalyzer 2100, and measured again with the KAPA Library Quantification kit. A separate single-read 150-cycle Illumina NextSeq 550 flow cell was used to sequence each immunoSEQ 96-well plate. Under the source paper's analysis protocol: The immunoSEQ output contained only junctional sequences without quality scores, so filtering could not match that applied to full-length reads. Sequences were annotated with PyIR, a Python wrapper for IgBLAST v1.9, using IMGT germline references to assign V/J genes and CDR3. Reads were filtered out if the reads had weak V/J assignments (E-value above 1e-6), no CDR3, stop codons, out-of-frame junctions, or ambiguous translated residues. V3J clonotypes were defined by identical inferred V gene, J gene, and CDR3 amino acid sequence. Percentage overlap between repertoires was computed as shared unique clonotypes divided by the size of the smaller repertoire. Repertoire richness was assessed with RTK rarefaction, the Chao1 estimator, and Recon v2.1 estimates of unobserved clonotypes. For all TCRbeta clonotypes obtained by the gDNA method from a few donors, generation probabilities were computed with OLGA. The table was pulled from immuneACCESS by TCRdb, which kept in-frame rearrangements only. Such tables lose some clones; where checked, under half of the loss comes from unresolved V genes, and the rest has no known cause. V and J calls and clone size come straight from that table; D and trimming were deduced from the DNA. The sample contains approximately 530,000 clones, about 96% of them found a single time. The biggest ten clones account for about 0.06% of the sample.

Turning to this clone: This receptor's antigen is unknown. Within one base of it there is no much larger clone, and no base qualities were kept.

Study-wide findings and limitations: Based on pairwise subsampling, the degree of clonotype sharing among donors was expected to be affected by sequencing depth. Only blood was sampled, and tissue TCR repertoires likely differ from those in blood. The genetic and exposure-history diversity represented was limited by the small number of donors. Compared with non-shared clonotypes, the clonotypes found in all four sorted-subset donors had higher generation probabilities. Rarefaction of sorted-subset datasets indicated incomplete sequencing despite the large sequencing depth. About 5% of naive CD4, around 3.6% of naive CD8, approximately 2% of memory CD4, and less than 0.45% of memory CD8 clonotypes were shared across several donors. Naive subsets generally had larger estimated clonotype richness than memory subsets did.

The donors were healthy, HIV-negative adults who had no recently reported acute infections or vaccinations. Only Caucasian adults living in Nashville, Tennessee, USA were represented among the donors. CD4+ T cells were enriched by magnetic negative selection, after which naive cells were positively selected on CD45RA and the negative fraction was taken as the memory subset. Blood was collected by leukapheresis, and PBMCs were isolated by Ficoll-Histopaque density gradient centrifugation and then cryopreserved in liquid nitrogen vapor phase. Purity and quantity of every magnetically sorted T cell population were checked by analytical flow cytometry. From each sorted fraction, genomic DNA was isolated and quantified by UV absorbance on a Nanodrop 2000c. Trimming takes 5 bases off V and 2 bases off J; junction bases not matched to a gene: 17. The CDR3 runs 18 amino acids, cysteine and phenylalanine included. Of the read, only the CDR3 DNA is kept; its 54 bases are in frame from base 1. The CDR1 and CDR2 encoded by the germline V gene (reference sequence) are LNHDA and SQIVND.

Recombination connected TRBV19 to TRBJ2-7; TRBD1 matches 8 bases in the middle. The sequenced sample consisted of naive CD4+ T cells sorted from blood. The sample's cell subset or site label, in plain terms: CD45RA+ positively selected. This receptor was identified in a woman aged 25 to 39 in good health. The CDR3 corresponds to CASSPDRAMAQVPYEQYF. DNA sequence: TGTGCCAGTAGTCCGGACAGGGCCATGGCCCAGGTCCCCTACGAGCAGTACTTC.